This is a list of T cell receptor beta chains from one sample in a study of T cells of healthy individuals. Using its own MiXCR run on the 5' RACE reads, TCRdb lists one record per CDR3 protein. The table records tens of thousands of distinct CDR3 sequences, 4% to 5.5% of them present only once. These receptors all come from a human donor in good health. Both conserved end residues are part of each CDR3. The order of the fields is V gene, J gene, D gene, clone size, CDR3 DNA, CDR3 protein. The D gene is left open where the match is weak. Size tells how often a clone was seen (once, few, many) or the class of an expanded clone, and some rows leave it out.

TRBV18	TRBJ1-1	TRBD1	many	TGTGCCACCAAGGGGGCGGAAGCTTTCTTT	CATKGAEAFF
TRBV29-1	TRBJ2-2	TRBD2	-	TGCAGCACCCGGGGGGGCCCGGCGAACACCGGGGAGCTGTTTTTT	CSTRGGPANTGELFF
TRBV9	TRBJ1-2	TRBD1	many	TGTGCCAGCAGCAGTTGGGACAGACGCTATGGCTACACCTTC	CASSSWDRRYGYTF
TRBV11-2	TRBJ2-5	-	many	TGTGCCAGCAGCTTCCTCCGGGAGACCCAGTACTTC	CASSFLRETQYF
TRBV28	TRBJ2-3	-	many	TGTGCCAGCAGTTTTGATCAGGGGATTCTTGGTACGCAGTATTTT	CASSFDQGILGTQYF
TRBV11-2	TRBJ1-2	TRBD1	many	TGTGCCAGCAGCTTCACAGGGGCCTATGGCTACACCTTC	CASSFTGAYGYTF
TRBV15	TRBJ2-3	-	many	TGTGCCACCAGCGGAGGGGCAGATACGCAGTATTTT	CATSGGADTQYF
TRBV10-3	TRBJ1-5	TRBD1	many	TGTGCCATCAGTGGGGGACAGGGTCATCAGCCCCAGCATTTT	CAISGGQGHQPQHF
TRBV6-1	TRBJ2-3	TRBD1	many	TGTGCCAGCAGTGAAGCGCTTCAGGGGGCAGATACGCAGTATTTT	CASSEALQGADTQYF
TRBV3-1	TRBJ1-6	TRBD1	many	TGTGCCAGCAGCCAAGATTGGACAGGGGGCATGAGGAGCCCACCCCTCCACTTT	CASSQDWTGGMRSPPLHF
TRBV7-8	TRBJ2-1	-	many	TGTGCCAGCAGCTTAGAACCTTCTTACGCCAATGAGCAGTTCTTC	CASSLEPSYANEQFF
TRBV18	TRBJ2-7	-	many	TGTGCCAGCTCACCAACGCTGATGGAGCAGTACTTC	CASSPTLMEQYF
TRBV20-1	TRBJ1-1	-	few	TGCAGTGCTGTTTCGGCTTCCAAAGGTGTTATGAACACTGAAGCTTTCTTT	CSAVSASKGVMNTEAFF